This is a list of T cell receptor beta chains from one sample in a study of Ad26.COV2.S vaccination and SARS-CoV-2 variants. Assay used: immunoSEQ multiplex PCR; TCRdb lists only in-frame clones, some missing. Among hundreds of thousands of clones listed, about 88% were seen once. The sample was peripheral blood, taken in a trial of Ad26.COV2.S vaccine versus placebo. These receptors originate from a person aged 18-65 years who received the Ad26.COV2.S COVID-19 vaccine or a placebo. Both conserved end residues are trimmed from each CDR3. A D gene is named only where the DNA matches it firmly.

d_gene | v_gene | CDR3aa
TRBD2 | TRBV6-2/TRBV6-3 | ASSYGGEFGTQY
TRBD1 | TRBV7-9 | ASSLASGQGGYGYT
- | TRBV6-6 | ASRPGHLSNQPQH
TRBD1 | TRBV4-3 | ASSQDRGHETQY
- | TRBV29-1 | SARQPATDTQY
TRBD1 | TRBV10-3 | AIKGTDSMNTEAF
- | TRBV9 | ASSVEGGTQETQY
- | TRBV16 | ASSQGTGNQPQH
TRBD2 | TRBV7-8 | ASSLGLAGVHRELF
TRBD1 | TRBV6-5 | ASSYGRGHEKLF
TRBD2 | TRBV4-2 | ASSQTGTTYTDTQY
- | TRBV30 | ACQDYSYEQY
TRBD2 | TRBV24-1 | ATSGGAGGPYTQY
- | TRBV6-5 | ASSYGKLVRETQY
TRBD1 | TRBV7-2 | ASSSRTGRRETQY
- | TRBV27 | ASSLQVKNTEAF
- | TRBV27 | ASSLGGGYTEAF
- | TRBV6-5 | ASSYLRTYGYT
TRBD1 | TRBV19 | ASTRAWTGRTEAF
- | TRBV7-6 | ASSRGQAGGEKLF
TRBD1 | TRBV3-1/TRBV3-2 | ASSQLQGDGYT
- | TRBV2 | ASSEVEQENYGYT
- | TRBV7-2 | ASSRRPGEQY
- | TRBV19 | ASSRPGRNYGYT
- | TRBV27 | ASSSVGHYNEQF
- | TRBV12-3/TRBV12-4 | ASARGSGETQY
- | TRBV19 | ASSFGGRYNEQF
- | TRBV6-5 | ASSYGRRKETQY
- | TRBV19 | ASSRGSSYNEQF
TRBD1 | TRBV10-3 | AISAGDSLQETQY
- | TRBV4-1 | ASSPQEGRQY
- | TRBV5-1 | ASSSGVARGYEKLF
TRBD2 | TRBV28 | ASSPGGTPSYEQY
- | TRBV15 | ATSSQGSSYEQY
- | TRBV11-2 | ASGRGT
TRBD2 | TRBV10-3 | AISEYSGSIADTQY
- | TRBV5-6 | ASSLLLERRF